The 5 T cell receptor beta chains presented below share a single source sample, sequenced in a study of identical twins. MiXCR, applied by TCRdb to the 5' RACE reads, yields one record per CDR3 protein. Among some 730,000 distinct CDR3 sequences listed, roughly 18% were seen once. Separately, the same data were catalogued under a study of T cells expressing NK-cell markers.

What was sequenced was PBMCs. These receptors were taken from a woman younger than 35 in good health.

This clonotype has just a few counts. V and J are TRBV20-1 and TRBJ2-1; 8 bases line up with TRBD2. The J segment lost 4 bases and the V segment lost 0 bases, leaving 8 bases of the junction unmatched. The CDR3 extends over 16 amino acids. Germline V gives CDR1 DFQATT, CDR2 SNEGSKA (reference sequence). The CDR3 nucleotides read TGCAGTGCTAGAGATCATGTCGGGGGGGGTTACAATGAGCAGTTCTTC. As protein: CSARDHVGGGYNEQFF.

This chain joins TRBV20-1 and TRBJ2-2; D is perhaps TRBD2 (6 bases). There are 13 residues in the CDR3. V lost 6 bases and J lost 6, with 14 bases in between. Per the germline V gene, CDR1 is DFQATT and CDR2 is SNEGSKA (reference sequence). In DNA form, the CDR3 reads TGCAGTGCGAACGGCGGGGTCCCCGGGGAGCTGTTTTTT. Protein sequence: CSANGGVPGELFF.

This chain connects TRBV12-3 or TRBV12-4 to TRBJ1-6; no reliable D call. V lost 5 bases to trimming and J lost 10 bases, with 12 bases between them. This CDR3 is 13 amino acids long. CDR3 DNA: TGTGCCAGCAGTCCCGCCCGAAACTCACCCCTCCACTTT. Amino acid sequence: CASSPARNSPLHF.

The chain is built from TRBV4-3 and TRBJ1-1, with a tentative D call TRBD1 (5 bases). From germline, CDR1 is LGHNA and CDR2 YSLEER. V was trimmed by 0 bases and J by 0 bases, leaving 14 bases between them. CDR3 length equals 17 residues. The CDR3 reads CASSQDMRGGMNTEAFF. In DNA form, the CDR3 reads TGCGCCAGCAGCCAAGATATGAGGGGTGGAATGAACACTGAAGCTTTCTTT.

In its sample, this clonotype was seen a few times. The gene calls are TRBV7-8 and TRBJ2-1; D is possibly TRBD2 (5 bases). V shed 2 bases and J shed 5 bases, with 16 bases lying between them. The length of the CDR3 is 16 residues. Germline V gene data show CDR1 as SGHVS and CDR2 as FQNEAQ. This CDR3 reads CASSLPLRPGNNEQFF. DNA for the CDR3: TGTGCCAGCAGCTTACCCCTAAGACCGGGGAACAATGAGCAGTTCTTC.